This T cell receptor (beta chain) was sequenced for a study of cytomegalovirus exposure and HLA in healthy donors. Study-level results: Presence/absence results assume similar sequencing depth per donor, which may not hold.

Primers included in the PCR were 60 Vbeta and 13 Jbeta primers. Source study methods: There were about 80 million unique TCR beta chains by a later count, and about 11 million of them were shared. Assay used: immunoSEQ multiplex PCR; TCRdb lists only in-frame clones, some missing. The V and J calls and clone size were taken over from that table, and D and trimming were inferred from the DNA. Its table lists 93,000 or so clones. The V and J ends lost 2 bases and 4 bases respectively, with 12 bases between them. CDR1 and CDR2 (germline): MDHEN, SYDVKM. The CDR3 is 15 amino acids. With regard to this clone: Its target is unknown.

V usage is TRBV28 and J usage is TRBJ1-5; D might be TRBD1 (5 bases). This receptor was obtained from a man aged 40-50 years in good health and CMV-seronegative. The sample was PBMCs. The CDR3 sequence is CASSLGGKGNQPQHF. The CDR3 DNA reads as TGTGCCAGCAGTTTAGGGGGGAAAGGAAATCAGCCCCAGCATTTT.